This T cell receptor (beta chain) was observed in a study of breast tumors, draining lymph nodes, adjacent tissues. Study observations and caveats: Tumor repertoires ranked between lymph nodes and nontumor tissue in diversity, with V and J gene preferences. The data were judged consistent with most tumor T cells coming from lymph node and expanding in tumor. Luminal-like breast cancer showed significantly higher tumor–nontumor repertoire similarity than basal-like.

Of note for this clonotype: Its specificity is not known.

TCRdb called the multiplex PCR reads again in MiXCR, with one record for every CDR3 protein. The sample yields 50,000 to 55,000 distinct CDR3 sequences, roughly 40% seen once. This receptor was obtained from a female donor with breast cancer. Some clones in this sample may be carry-over from other donors' samples. The sample consisted of breast tumor tissue.

The CDR3 coding sequence is TGCGCCAGCAGCTTGGCCGGACAGACCACTGAAGCTTTCTTT. It yields the protein CASSLAGQTTEAFF. The V gene is TRBV5-1, the J gene TRBJ1-1, with D possibly TRBD1 on 6 matching bases. This CDR3 has 14 amino acids. Germline V gene sequence: CDR1 SGHRS, CDR2 YFSETQ. V shed 0 bases and J shed 4 bases, with 10 bases lying between them.